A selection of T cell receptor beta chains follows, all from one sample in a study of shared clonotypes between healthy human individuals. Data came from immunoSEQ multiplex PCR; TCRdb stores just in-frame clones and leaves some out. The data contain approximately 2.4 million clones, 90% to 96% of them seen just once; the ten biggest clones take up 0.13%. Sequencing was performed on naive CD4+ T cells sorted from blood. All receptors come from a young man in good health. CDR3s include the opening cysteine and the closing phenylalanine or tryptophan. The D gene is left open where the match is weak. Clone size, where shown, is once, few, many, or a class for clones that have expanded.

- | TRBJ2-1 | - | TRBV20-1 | TGCAGTGCTAGAGCAGGGAATGAGCAGTTCTTC | CSARAGNEQFF
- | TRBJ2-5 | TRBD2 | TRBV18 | TGTGCCAGCTCACGACTAGCGGGAGAATGGGAGACCCAGTACTTC | CASSRLAGEWETQYF
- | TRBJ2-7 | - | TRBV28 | TGTGCCAGCAGTCCATATCCTCCCGAGCAGTACTTC | CASSPYPPEQYF
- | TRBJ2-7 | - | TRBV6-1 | TGTGCCAGCATAGTAGAACCCCGAACCTACGAGCAGTACTTC | CASIVEPRTYEQYF
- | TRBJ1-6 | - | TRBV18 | TGTGCCAGCTCCCCCGACCAGGAGTCACCCCTCCACTTT | CASSPDQESPLHF
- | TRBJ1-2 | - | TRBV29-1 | TGCAGCGTCCACCCGGTGGGAGGGAACTATGGCTACACCTTC | CSVHPVGGNYGYTF
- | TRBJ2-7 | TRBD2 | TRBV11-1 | TGTGCCAGCAGCTTAGGCGGGGGGATCTACGAGCAGTACTTC | CASSLGGGIYEQYF
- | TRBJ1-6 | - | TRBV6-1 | TGTGCCAGCAGTGACCTAACACCTCAAAATTCACCCCTCCACTTT | CASSDLTPQNSPLHF
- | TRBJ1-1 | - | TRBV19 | TGTGCCAGTAGTATAATTCCGGGTTCGAACACTGAAGCTTTCTTT | CASSIIPGSNTEAFF
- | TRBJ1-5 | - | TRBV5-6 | TGTGCCAGCAGCTTAAGGGGGTATCAGCCCCAGCATTTT | CASSLRGYQPQHF
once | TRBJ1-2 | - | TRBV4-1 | TGCGCCAGCAGCCAAGTCACGGTAAACTATGGCTACACCTTC | CASSQVTVNYGYTF
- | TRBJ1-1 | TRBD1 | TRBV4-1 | TGCGCCAGCAGCCTTATGACAGGGGACTTCAAAGAAGCTTTCTTT | CASSLMTGDFKEAFF
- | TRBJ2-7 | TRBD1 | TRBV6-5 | TGTGCCAGCAGTAGCACGGACAGGGGGGTCTACGAGCAGTACTTC | CASSSTDRGVYEQYF
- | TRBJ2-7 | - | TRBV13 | TGTGCCAGCAGCCCCCTGGAGGGGAGCTACGAGCAGTACTTC | CASSPLEGSYEQYF
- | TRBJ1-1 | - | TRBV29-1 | TGCAGCGTCAACCGACAGGAAGCTTTCTTT | CSVNRQEAFF
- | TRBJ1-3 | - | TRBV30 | TGTGCCTGGAGTGCCCTAAGGGGACCTGGAAACACCATATATTTT | CAWSALRGPGNTIYF